This is a list of T cell receptor beta chains from one sample in a study of blood T cell repertoires in COVID-19. The assay was immunoSEQ multiplex PCR, and TCRdb's table has in-frame clones only and misses some. The sample carries tens of thousands of clones, roughly 87% recorded once. The sequenced sample consisted of peripheral blood. The source is a man aged 35-49 years with COVID-19, enrolled during active disease. Both conserved end residues are part of each CDR3. The D gene is left open where the match is weak. The size of a clone is reported for some rows only, either as once, few or many, or as a class for expanded clones.

j_gene | d_gene | v_gene | abundance | CDR3nt | CDR3aa
TRBJ1-5 | TRBD1 | TRBV4-1 | - | TGCGCCAGCAGCCAAGGGGCAGGGGGCTGGAGCAATCAGCCCCAGCATTTT | CASSQGAGGWSNQPQHF
TRBJ2-1 | TRBD2 | TRBV9 | - | TGTGCCAGCAGCGCCTCAGCGGGGGGTCACAATGAGCAGTTCTTC | CASSASAGGHNEQFF
TRBJ2-7 | - | TRBV27 | - | TGTGCCAGCAGTTTAAGGGGGACCTACGAGCAGTACTTC | CASSLRGTYEQYF
TRBJ2-7 | - | TRBV6-5 | few | TGTGCCAGCAGCCTAGAGCGATACGAGCAGTACTTC | CASSLERYEQYF
TRBJ2-7 | TRBD2 | TRBV6-5 | - | TGTGCCAGCAGACGGACTAGCGGGGGGGAGGCGCAGTACTTC | CASRRTSGGEAQYF
TRBJ2-2 | TRBD1 | TRBV19 | - | TGTGCCAGTAGTCTCGGACAGGGCTCCGGGGAGCTGTTTTTT | CASSLGQGSGELFF
TRBJ1-5 | TRBD1 | TRBV2 | - | TGTGCCAGCAGTGAAGCTCAGGGGGCGGGCAGAGAGCCCCAGCATTTT | CASSEAQGAGREPQHF
TRBJ1-1 | - | TRBV6-6 | - | TGTGCCAGCAGTTACACAGCCATCGAGGCTTTCTTT | CASSYTAIEAFF
TRBJ1-1 | - | TRBV12-1 | - | TGTGCCAGCAGCTTATCAACACAGAACACTGAAGCTTTCTTT | CASSLSTQNTEAFF
TRBJ2-7 | - | TRBV2 | - | TGTGCCAGCAGTGAAGAAGCGGGTTCGGTCTACGAGCAGTACTTC | CASSEEAGSVYEQYF
TRBJ2-7 | - | TRBV10-1 | - | TGCGCCAGCAGTGAGTCGGCCCGGGGCGAGCAGTACTTC | CASSESARGEQYF
TRBJ1-1 | TRBD1 | TRBV15 | - | TGTGCCACCAGCAGGGACAGGGAGGCTGAAGCTTTCTTT | CATSRDREAEAFF
TRBJ1-4 | - | TRBV5-1 | - | TGCGCCAGCAGCCCGGGGGAGGGGAATGAAAAACTGTTTTTT | CASSPGEGNEKLFF
TRBJ2-5 | - | TRBV5-4 | - | TGTGCCAGCAGCCTATCTCAAGAGACCCAGTACTTC | CASSLSQETQYF
TRBJ2-1 | TRBD2 | TRBV11-2 | - | TGTGCCAGCAGCTTAGTACCCGGGGGGAGCTCCTACAATGAGCAGTTCTTC | CASSLVPGGSSYNEQFF
TRBJ2-7 | - | TRBV5-1 | - | TGCGCCAGCAGCCACGGTACCTACGAGCAGTACTTC | CASSHGTYEQYF
TRBJ1-4 | TRBD1 | TRBV10-3 | once | TGTGCCATCAGCCTTACCCCCAAGGGACAGGGGGCGGCTGAAAAACTGTTTTTT | CAISLTPKGQGAAEKLFF
TRBJ1-1 | TRBD1 | TRBV7-2 | - | TGTGCCAGCAGCTGGGACAGGGGTAACACTGAAGCTTTCTTT | CASSWDRGNTEAFF
TRBJ2-2 | - | TRBV3-1/TRBV3-2 | - | TGTGCCAGCAGCCAAGGTTTGAGGACCGGGGAGCTGTTTTTT | CASSQGLRTGELFF
TRBJ2-5 | - | TRBV12-2 | - | TGTGCAAGTCGCTTAGGTCCAGGGGAAGAGACCCAGTACTTC | CASRLGPGEETQYF
TRBJ1-4 | - | TRBV30 | - | TGTGCCTGGAGTGGCACAGGGAGACTGTTTTTT | CAWSGTGRLFF
TRBJ2-5 | TRBD1 | TRBV27 | - | TGTGCCAGCAGTTCCTACAGGGGGCTAACCATGCAGCAAGAGACCCAGTACTTC | CASSSYRGLTMQQETQYF
TRBJ2-7 | - | TRBV11-3 | - | TGTGCCAGCAGCCCCGATCAGCGGCTGCACTACGAGCAGTACTTC | CASSPDQRLHYEQYF